This T cell receptor (beta chain) was recorded in a study of T cell repertoires in ileal Crohn's disease. The overall study: Median disease duration was approximately 8 years; 35% smoked at surgery. At postoperative colonoscopy, neoterminal ileum biopsies were taken as M6.

The repertoire was sequenced with immunoSEQ multiplex PCR; TCRdb's copy has only in-frame clones and lacks some. The sample lists 7,200 or so clones; approximately 70% were seen once. The time point is: neoterminal ileum biopsy at postoperative endoscopy, about 6 months after surgery. The CDR3 length is 14 residues. V trimming: 7 bases; J trimming: 5 bases; junction bases outside the gene matches: 12. The germline V gene has CDR1 GTSNPN and CDR2 SVGIG (reference sequence). This chain links TRBV30 with TRBJ1-2; TRBD1 agrees at 8 bases. The sequence was collected from an adult with Crohn's disease. Input material: ileal tissue. The CDR3 bases are TGTGCCTCGAAGGGAGACAGGGGACTGTATGGCTACACCTTC. It is translated as CASKGDRGLYGYTF. Using reference TRBV30 and TRBJ1-2 for the parts outside the CDR3, the full variable domain is SQTIHQWPATLVQPVGSPLSLECTVEGTSNPNLYWYRQAAGRGLQLLFYSVGIGQISSEVPQNLSASRPQDRQFILSSKKLLLSDSGFYLCASKGDRGLYGYTFGSGTRLTVV.